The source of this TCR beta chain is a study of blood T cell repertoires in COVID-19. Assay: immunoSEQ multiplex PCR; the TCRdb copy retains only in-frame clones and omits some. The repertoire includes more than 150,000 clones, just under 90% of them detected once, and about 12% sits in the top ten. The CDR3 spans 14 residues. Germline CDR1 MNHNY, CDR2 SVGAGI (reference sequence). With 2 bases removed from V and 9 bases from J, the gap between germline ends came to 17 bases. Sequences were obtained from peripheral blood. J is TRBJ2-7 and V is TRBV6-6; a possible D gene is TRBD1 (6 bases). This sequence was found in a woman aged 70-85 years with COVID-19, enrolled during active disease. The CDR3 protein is CASSYDGQTLGQYF. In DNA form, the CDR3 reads TGTGCCAGCAGTTACGATGGACAGACTCTAGGGCAGTACTTC.